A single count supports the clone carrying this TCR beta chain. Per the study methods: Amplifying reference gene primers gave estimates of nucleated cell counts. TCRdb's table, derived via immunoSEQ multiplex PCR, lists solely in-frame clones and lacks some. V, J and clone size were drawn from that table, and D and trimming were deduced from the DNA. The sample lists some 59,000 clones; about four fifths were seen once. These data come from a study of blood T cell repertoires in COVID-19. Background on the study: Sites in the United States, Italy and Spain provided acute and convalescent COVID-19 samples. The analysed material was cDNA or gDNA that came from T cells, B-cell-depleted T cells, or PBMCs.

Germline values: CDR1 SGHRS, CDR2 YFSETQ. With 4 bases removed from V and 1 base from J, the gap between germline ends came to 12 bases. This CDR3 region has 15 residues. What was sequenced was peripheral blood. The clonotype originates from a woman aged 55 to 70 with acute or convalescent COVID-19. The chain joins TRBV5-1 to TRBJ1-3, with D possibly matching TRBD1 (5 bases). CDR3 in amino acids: CASSSPGGSGNTIYF. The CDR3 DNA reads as TGCGCCAGCAGCAGTCCCGGGGGATCTGGAAACACCATATATTTT.